Listed below are T cell receptor beta chains from one sample, sequenced in a study of blood T cell repertoires in COVID-19. Clones were read by immunoSEQ multiplex PCR, and TCRdb kept only the in-frame ones, dropping some. The sample holds 70,000 to 90,000 clones, 88% seen once. Sequenced: peripheral blood. The receptors shown here come from a human donor in a cohort sampled during active COVID-19. The CDR3 runs from the conserved cysteine through the conserved F or W. The D gene is left open where the match is weak. A clone size is listed for some rows: how often the clone was seen (once, few, many), or a class if it is expanded.

V gene	D gene	clone size	J gene	CDR3 DNA	CDR3 protein
TRBV18	-	-	TRBJ1-1	TGTGCCAGCTCACCAACGGTGAACACTGAAGCTTTCTTT	CASSPTVNTEAFF
TRBV7-2	-	-	TRBJ1-1	TGTGCCAGCAGCCCCACCACCGGGGGCACTGAAGCTTTCTTT	CASSPTTGGTEAFF
TRBV3-1/TRBV3-2	-	once	TRBJ2-2	TGTGCCAGCAGCCCCCGGGACTCTGTCACCGGGGAGCTGTTTTTT	CASSPRDSVTGELFF
TRBV27	TRBD2	once	TRBJ2-1	TGTGCCAGCAGTCCCCGACTAGCGGGAGGGCCTTTCAATGAGCAGTTCTTC	CASSPRLAGGPFNEQFF
TRBV3-1/TRBV3-2	TRBD1	-	TRBJ1-2	TGTGCCAGCAGACTAAGGACAGGGGGTGGCTACACCTTC	CASRLRTGGGYTF
TRBV5-4	TRBD1	-	TRBJ2-7	TGTGCCAGCAGGGGGGCAGGGGGCGATTACGAGCAGTACTTC	CASRGAGGDYEQYF
TRBV2	-	-	TRBJ2-3	TGTGCCAGCAACCCTTCCACTGGGGGGGCCACAGATACGCAGTATTTT	CASNPSTGGATDTQYF
TRBV30	-	-	TRBJ2-2	TGTGCCTGGACTCCTCTACCGGGCACCGGGGAGCTGTTTTTT	CAWTPLPGTGELFF
TRBV5-1	TRBD2	-	TRBJ2-7	TGCGCCAGCAGCTTTGGGACTAGTGCCTACGAGCAGTACTTC	CASSFGTSAYEQYF
TRBV7-2	TRBD2	-	TRBJ2-1	TGTGCCAGCAGCTTAGTCCGGGGGGAATACAATGAGCAGTTCTTC	CASSLVRGEYNEQFF
TRBV10-3	-	-	TRBJ1-4	TGTGCCATCAGGCGGGACGTAGAAAAACTGTTTTTT	CAIRRDVEKLFF
TRBV18	-	-	TRBJ2-5	TGTGCCAGCTCACCCGGGCCAGGGACACAAGAGACCCAGTACTTC	CASSPGPGTQETQYF
TRBV7-2	-	-	TRBJ1-3	TGTGCCAGCAGCTTTACAGGGAGAGGCCGGGACACCATATATTTT	CASSFTGRGRDTIYF
TRBV18	TRBD2	-	TRBJ2-1	TGTGCCAGCTCACCAGTTTTAGCGGGTGGCGGCAATGAGCAGTTCTTC	CASSPVLAGGGNEQFF
TRBV24-1	TRBD1	once	TRBJ1-1	TGTGCCACCAGTGACCCCCCAGGGACAGGGGGTAGCACTGAAGCTTTCTTT	CATSDPPGTGGSTEAFF
TRBV27	-	-	TRBJ2-7	TGTGCCAGCAGTAGGTCCAGGGGGGACGAGCAGTACTTC	CASSRSRGDEQYF
TRBV18	TRBD2	-	TRBJ2-3	TGTGCCAGCTCACCCCGCGCGGGGGGGCGAGATACGCAGTATTTT	CASSPRAGGRDTQYF
TRBV9	-	-	TRBJ2-5	TGTGCCAGCAGCGCAACAGGGTCCGCCGCAGAGACCCAGTACTTC	CASSATGSAAETQYF
TRBV3-1/TRBV3-2	TRBD2	-	TRBJ2-3	TGTGCCAGCAGCCAAGGGGAGGTCGGGGGGTTCACAGATACGCAGTATTTT	CASSQGEVGGFTDTQYF
TRBV5-1	TRBD1	-	TRBJ2-6	TGCGCCAGCAGCGTAGACAGGGGGGGACTAAGCTCTGGGGCCAACGTCCTGACTTTC	CASSVDRGGLSSGANVLTF
TRBV6-2/TRBV6-3	TRBD1	few	TRBJ1-1	TGTGCCAGCAGTCGTCCGACAGGGGGCCTTGCTAACACTGAAGCTTTCTTT	CASSRPTGGLANTEAFF
TRBV19	TRBD1	-	TRBJ2-7	TGTGCCACGACAGGGGAGTCCTACGAGCAGTACTTC	CATTGESYEQYF
TRBV6-5	TRBD1	-	TRBJ2-1	TGTGCCAGCAGGGGAAGCAGGGGGAATGAGCAGTTCTTC	CASRGSRGNEQFF
TRBV4-1	-	-	TRBJ1-2	TGCGCCAGCAGCACAGGGAATGCCTATGGCTACACCTTC	CASSTGNAYGYTF
TRBV19	-	few	TRBJ2-7	TGTGCCAGTAGTATTGGGCAGGGCCCCAACGAGCAGTACTTC	CASSIGQGPNEQYF
TRBV9	TRBD2	-	TRBJ2-5	TGTGCCAGCAGCTTAGCGGGGGGGGTGGAGACCCAGTACTTC	CASSLAGGVETQYF
TRBV15	-	-	TRBJ1-5	TGTGCCACCAGCAGAGATCACCAGGGATTCAGTGGAAACAATCAGCCCCAGCATTTT	CATSRDHQGFSGNNQPQHF
TRBV6-2/TRBV6-3	TRBD1	once	TRBJ2-2	TGTGCCAGCAGTTACGGACAGGGGGGCGGAAGGACCGGGGAGCTGTTTTTT	CASSYGQGGGRTGELFF
TRBV2	TRBD2	-	TRBJ2-2	TGTGCCAGCAGTACCGGGACTAGCGGGAGGGTTGGCGGCACCGGGGAGCTGTTTTTT	CASSTGTSGRVGGTGELFF
TRBV19	-	-	TRBJ1-6	TGTGCCAGTAGTTCCCGGGCAGGGTTGATCTCCTATAATTCACCCCTCCACTTT	CASSSRAGLISYNSPLHF
TRBV2	TRBD1	-	TRBJ1-3	TGTGCCAGCAGTGTGGGACAGGGGAACACCATATATTTT	CASSVGQGNTIYF
TRBV7-2	-	once	TRBJ2-1	TGTGCCAGCCGGGACACCACCTACAATGAGCAGTTCTTC	CASRDTTYNEQFF
TRBV20-1	-	-	TRBJ2-5	TGCAGTGCTAGTCAAAGCCCAGGGGGGCGGGAGACCCAGTACTTC	CSASQSPGGRETQYF
TRBV30	TRBD1	-	TRBJ1-2	TGTGCCTGGAGTGAGACAGGGGGTGGCTACACCTTC	CAWSETGGGYTF
TRBV5-1	-	-	TRBJ2-1	TGCGCCAGCAGCGAAGACGGTAGGGGCAATGAGCAGTTCTTC	CASSEDGRGNEQFF
TRBV19	TRBD1	-	TRBJ1-2	TGTGCCAGTAGTATAGCTACAGGGGAGGCCCCCTATGGCTACACCTTC	CASSIATGEAPYGYTF
TRBV6-5	-	-	TRBJ2-5	TGTGCCAGCAGTTACTCCCCAGGGCAAGAGACCCAGTACTTC	CASSYSPGQETQYF
TRBV28	-	-	TRBJ2-7	TGTGCCACTTTGGAGGGAGGAACCTCCTACGAGCAGTACTTC	CATLEGGTSYEQYF
TRBV9	-	-	TRBJ1-6	TGTGCCAGCAGCACAGGACAGTATAATTCACCCCTCCACTTT	CASSTGQYNSPLHF
TRBV6-2/TRBV6-3	-	-	TRBJ2-7	TGTGCCAGCTGCCGGGGGCAGGGTTCCTACGAGCAGTACTTC	CASCRGQGSYEQYF
TRBV7-2	TRBD1	once	TRBJ1-2	TGTGCCAGCAGCTTAGACAGGGGGTACTATGGCTACACCTTC	CASSLDRGYYGYTF
TRBV24-1	TRBD1	-	TRBJ1-6	TGTGCCACCTTGGTGAGGGACAGTCAAAGCGGTTCCTATAATTCACCCCTCCACTTT	CATLVRDSQSGSYNSPLHF
TRBV5-1	TRBD1	-	TRBJ1-6	TGCGCCAGCAGCACACAGGGGGGCAATTCACCCCTCCACTTT	CASSTQGGNSPLHF
TRBV12-3/TRBV12-4	-	-	TRBJ1-1	TGTGCCAGCAGTTTTTCCCGACAGTCTGAAGCTTTCTTT	CASSFSRQSEAFF
TRBV6-5	TRBD2	-	TRBJ2-3	TGTGCCAGCACTCCGGGACTAGCCAGCACAGATACGCAGTATTTT	CASTPGLASTDTQYF
TRBV27	TRBD2	once	TRBJ2-5	TGTGCCAGCAGTCCAGCCGGGGGGTTGAAGACCCAGTACTTC	CASSPAGGLKTQYF